This T cell receptor (beta chain) was sequenced for a study of OX40 agonist ivuxolimab in advanced cancers. Overall study context: Of the patients, three showed partial responses, one with hepatocellular carcinoma and two with cutaneous melanoma.

In regard to this clone: Other DNA sequences in the sample encode the same CDR3.

Sequencing was performed with immunoSEQ multiplex PCR; in TCRdb, only in-frame clones are kept and a portion is missing. The data show about 68,000 clones, with 75% to 95% seen just once and about 5.9% held by the top ten. Enrollment shut out patients with autoimmune disease history or systemic immunosuppression. Material: CD4+ or CD8+ T cells sorted from blood, obtained in a trial of the OX40 agonist ivuxolimab. This TCR was sampled from an adult with an advanced solid tumor such as melanoma, head and neck, liver or kidney cancer.

The CDR3 loop reads CASSLGLAASHEQYF. CDR3 coding DNA: TGTGCCAGCAGCTTGGGACTAGCGGCTTCCCACGAGCAGTACTTC. The chain links TRBV7-2 to TRBJ2-7; 11 bases fit TRBD2. In germline, CDR1 is SGHTA, CDR2 FQGNSA. CDR3 size: 15 residues. Germline trimming cut 3 bases from V and 5 bases from J; bases unmatched to any gene: 6.